Following are 26 T cell receptor beta chains from one sample sequenced in a study of T cell repertoires in cytomegalovirus infection. From the reads, TCRdb called clonotypes with MiXCR, one entry per CDR3 protein. The table records 450,000 to 650,000 distinct CDR3 sequences, around a quarter of them present only once. Input material: PBMCs. Receptor source: a human donor in good health (CMV status not recorded). Some clones in this sample may be carry-over from other donors' samples.

The gene calls are TRBV29-1 and TRBJ1-1; TRBD1 matches 7 bases. Germline CDR1 is SQVTM and CDR2 is ANQGSEA. There are 13 residues in the CDR3. Trimming at V came to 6 bases and at J to 0 bases, leaving 4 bases not matched to a gene. CDR3 in amino acids: CSVIGGMNTEAFF. CDR3 DNA sequence: TGCAGCGTAATAGGGGGCATGAACACTGAAGCTTTCTTT.

This chain links TRBV27 with TRBJ1-1, with 10 bases identical to TRBD1. CDR1 is MNHEY and CDR2 is SMNVEV in the germline V gene (reference sequence). The ends lost 2 bases at V and 7 bases at J; junction bases unmatched: 1. The CDR3 totals 13 residues. This CDR3 is CASSLRTGGEAFF. CDR3 nucleotides: TGTGCCAGCAGTTTACGGACAGGGGGTGAAGCTTTCTTT.

CDR3 in DNA: TGTGCCAGCAGCTTAGTTTTCGCCAGCACTGAGCAGTTCTTC. Translating it yields CASSLVFASTEQFF. The rearrangement joins TRBV11-3 to TRBJ2-1; D is unresolved. The CDR3 covers 14 residues. CDR1 and CDR2 from the germline V gene are SGHNT and YENEEA. Trimming took off 1 base at V and 9 bases at J, with 13 bases between the two ends.

In its sample, this clonotype was seen many times. This chain links TRBV7-8 with TRBJ2-5; D is possibly TRBD1 (6 bases). The CDR3 spans 14 residues. V gave up 1 base and J gave up 9 bases, with 15 bases separating them. Germline CDR1 SGHVS, CDR2 FQNEAQ. CDR3 amino acids: CASSLGGVPGAQYF. CDR3 sequence (DNA): TGTGCCAGCAGCTTAGGAGGGGTTCCAGGGGCCCAGTACTTC.

The chain is built from TRBV4-1 and TRBJ2-5, with 9 bases that match TRBD2. With V trimmed by 1 base and J by 9 bases, 3 bases remained unmatched. Germline V lookup: CDR1 MGHRA, CDR2 YSYEKL. This CDR3 has 13 amino acids. The chain's CDR3 is CASSQALAGAQYF. The CDR3 DNA reads as TGCGCCAGCAGCCAAGCGTTAGCGGGAGCCCAGTACTTC.

This clonotype was counted only a few times. The CDR3, as DNA: TGTGCCAGCAGTTCCCCGGGTCGGTCCAATGAGCAGTTCTTC. This codes for CASSSPGRSNEQFF. V gene TRBV28 combines with J gene TRBJ2-1; D unresolved. With 4 bases removed from V and 6 bases from J, the gap between germline ends came to 13 bases. Germline V gene data show CDR1 as MDHEN and CDR2 as SYDVKM. The CDR3 consists of 14 residues. Full variable domain (outside the CDR3, taken from reference TRBV28 and TRBJ2-1): DVKVTQSSRYLVKRTGEKVFLECVQDMDHENMFWYRQDPGLGLRLIYFSYDVKMKEKGDIPEGYSVSREKKERFSLILESASTNQTSMYLCASSSPGRSNEQFFGPGTRLTVL.

This clonotype was picked up a small number of times. The chain combines TRBV28 with TRBJ2-7, with 10 bases aligning to TRBD2. V lost 5 bases and J lost 2; bases outside the gene matches: 6. Germline assignment: CDR1 MDHEN and CDR2 SYDVKM. The CDR3 covers 15 residues. CDR3 nucleotide sequence: TGTGCCAGCAGTGCGGGACTAGCGACTCCCTACGAGCAGTACTTC. Protein: CASSAGLATPYEQYF.

The chain uses TRBV7-6 and TRBJ2-7, with a possible D match to TRBD1 (6 bases). Trimming removed 3 bases at V and 5 bases at J, with 8 bases between. CDR1 and CDR2 (germline): SGHVS, FNYEAQ. This CDR3 has 12 amino acids. CDR3 nucleotides: TGTGCCAGCAGCTTTGAGGGGGACGAGCAGTACTTC. Translation gives CASSFEGDEQYF.

Many counts were recorded for this clonotype. This rearrangement joins TRBV11-2 to TRBJ2-5; 7 nucleotides match TRBD2. This CDR3 contains 14 residues. Looked up from germline, CDR1 is SGHAT and CDR2 is FQNNGV. V shed 4 bases and J 4 bases; nucleotides not matched to a gene: 6. This chain's CDR3 is CASSSLGGGETQYF. CDR3 nucleotide sequence: TGTGCCAGCAGCTCCCTTGGCGGGGGAGAGACCCAGTACTTC. The full variable domain, in which reference TRBV11-2 and TRBJ2-5 provide the parts outside the CDR3, is EAGVAQSPRYKIIEKRQSVAFWCNPISGHATLYWYQQILGQGPKLLIQFQNNGVVDDSQLPKDRFSAERLKGVDSTLKIQPAKLEDSAVYLCASSSLGGGETQYFGPGTRLLVL.

This clonotype came up many times. The CDR3 coding sequence is TGTGCCAGCAGCTTTGTAAGAACTAGCGGGAGAGAGTACACAGATACGCAGTATTTT. Translated: CASSFVRTSGREYTDTQYF. The rearrangement uses TRBV7-8 and TRBJ2-3; 11 positions match TRBD2. The CDR3 contains 19 residues. Germline lookup yields CDR1 SGHVS and CDR2 FQNEAQ. Trimming removed 3 bases from V and 2 bases from J; junction bases left unmatched: 13.

There are a few counts of this clonotype. The chain is built from TRBV6-6 and TRBJ1-2, with D perhaps matching TRBD1 (5 bases). The CDR3 consists of 13 residues. V shed 6 bases and J shed 6 bases, with 14 bases lying between them. Germline-derived CDR1 and CDR2 are MNHNY and SVGAGI (reference sequence). CDR3 DNA: TGTGCCAGCAGGGAACCGACAGCGGATGGCTACACCTTC. Protein sequence: CASREPTADGYTF.

CDR3: CASRPTGTAGANVLTF. CDR3 coding DNA: TGTGCCAGCAGACCAACCGGGACGGCTGGGGCCAACGTCCTGACTTTC. The chain recombines TRBV5-4 with TRBJ2-6, with D perhaps assigned TRBD1 or TRBD2 (5 bases each). The germline gives CDR1 SGHNT, CDR2 YYREEE (reference sequence). V was clipped by 5 bases and J by 2 bases, with 14 bases between them. The CDR3 is made up of 16 amino acids.

This clonotype was observed a handful of times. CDR3 in DNA: TGTGCCAGGGGGCCTCACGGGACGCAGTATTTT. This sequence encodes CARGPHGTQYF. This chain joins TRBV6-9 and TRBJ2-3, with D perhaps matching TRBD1 (5 bases). Germline CDR1 MNHGY, CDR2 SVAAGI. This CDR3 spans 11 amino acids. V dropped 9 bases and J dropped 9 bases, with 13 bases sitting between them.

The chain joins TRBV7-9 to TRBJ1-2; 9 bases are a match to TRBD1. In germline, CDR1 is SEHNR, CDR2 FQNEAQ (reference sequence). The V and J ends lost 7 bases and 1 base, in that order; junction bases with no gene match: 7. This CDR3 contains 15 residues. The CDR3 region has the DNA TGTGCCAGCATCCGGACAGGGGCCCTTAACTATGGCTACACCTTC. Amino acid sequence: CASIRTGALNYGYTF. Complete variable domain (other parts from reference TRBV7-9 and TRBJ1-2): DTGVSQNPRHKITKRGQNVTFRCDPISEHNRLYWYRQTLGQGPEFLTYFQNEAQLEKSRLLSDRFSAERPKGSFSTLEIQRTEQGDSAMYLCASIRTGALNYGYTFGSGTRLTVV.

The J gene is TRBJ1-2, the V gene TRBV29-1; D possibly corresponds to TRBD1 (6 bases). The CDR3 runs to 15 residues. In germline, CDR1 is SQVTM, CDR2 ANQGSEA. V gave up 2 bases and J gave up 3 bases, with 16 bases separating them. CDR3 sequence (DNA): TGCAGCGTTGAAAAGGGGACAATCATCGACTATGGCTACACCTTC. This translates into CSVEKGTIIDYGYTF.

The genes are TRBV24-1 and TRBJ1-1; TRBD1 aligns across 7 bases. Trimming cost V 10 bases and J 0 bases; bases outside gene matches: 4. In germline, CDR1 is KGHDR, CDR2 SFDVKD. This CDR3 is built from 13 residues. The CDR3 protein is CATSTGMNTEAFF. The CDR3 DNA reads as TGTGCCACATCGACAGGGATGAACACTGAAGCTTTCTTT.

In its sample, this clonotype was seen a few times. This chain uses TRBV5-6 with TRBJ2-7; D may be TRBD1 (6 bases). Looked up from germline, CDR1 is SGHDT and CDR2 is YYEEEE. The CDR3 contains 15 residues. Trimming stripped 0 bases from V and 2 bases from J, with 12 bases between. The CDR3 protein is CASSLEPRTAYEQYF. The CDR3 DNA is TGTGCCAGCAGCTTGGAGCCACGGACAGCCTACGAGCAGTACTTC. Full variable domain (rest looked up from reference TRBV5-6 and TRBJ2-7): DAGVTQSPTHLIKTRGQQVTLRCSPKSGHDTVSWYQQALGQGPQFIFQYYEEEERQRGNFPDRFSGHQFPNYSSELNVNALLLGDSALYLCASSLEPRTAYEQYFGPGTRLTVT.

CDR3: CASRSGIAGFSYEQYV. The CDR3 bases are TGTGCCAGCCGGAGCGGAATAGCGGGATTTTCCTACGAGCAGTACGTC. The genes are TRBV2 and TRBJ2-7; the match to TRBD2 covers 8 bases. The germline gives CDR1 SNHLY, CDR2 FYNNEI. This CDR3 spans 16 amino acids. Germline trimming cut 8 bases from V and 1 base from J; bases unmatched to any gene: 13.

This clonotype has just a few counts. The genes are TRBV10-3 and TRBJ1-5; D not resolved. The CDR3 is 14 amino acids. Trimming pared 1 base from V and 1 base from J, leaving 5 bases between. From germline, CDR1 is ENHRY and CDR2 SYGVKD. The CDR3 sequence: CAISELGSNQPQHF. DNA for the CDR3: TGTGCCATCAGTGAGTTGGGGAGCAATCAGCCCCAGCATTTT.

This clonotype occurred a few times. V gene TRBV7-2 combines with J gene TRBJ2-1, with D unresolved. V lost 1 base to trimming and J lost 5 bases, with 18 bases between them. The V gene's germline CDR1 is SGHTA and CDR2 FQGNSA. The CDR3 extends over 17 amino acids. CDR3 sequence: CASSLGYPRGTNNEQFF. In nucleotides, the CDR3 is TGTGCCAGCAGCTTAGGATACCCCAGAGGAACGAACAATGAGCAGTTCTTC.

This clonotype was seen more than once but under ten times. V is TRBV2 and J is TRBJ1-5; D is unresolved. The CDR3 contains 13 residues. V lost 7 bases and J lost 6, with 13 bases in between. Germline CDR1 reads SNHLY; CDR2 reads FYNNEI. The CDR3 sequence: CASTPSPIQPQHF. For the CDR3, the DNA is TGTGCCAGCACCCCCAGCCCCATTCAGCCCCAGCATTTT.

The sample holds a few counts of this clonotype. The chain combines TRBV7-9 with TRBJ2-1; D might be TRBD1 (6 bases). V was trimmed by 9 bases and J by 1 base, leaving 10 bases between them. Germline CDR1 reads SEHNR; CDR2 reads FQNEAQ (reference sequence). This CDR3 has 13 amino acids. CDR3: CASQGLSYNEQFF. The CDR3 DNA reads as TGTGCCAGTCAGGGGCTTTCCTACAATGAGCAGTTCTTC.

The chain joins TRBV30 to TRBJ1-1; a weak D match, TRBD1 (6 bases). Between the trimmed V and J ends, which lost 4 bases and 0 bases, there was a span of 9 bases. The germline V gene encodes CDR1 GTSNPN and CDR2 SVGIG (reference sequence). This CDR3 has 13 residues. The CDR3 nucleotides read TGTGCCTGGACCGGACAGCTGAACACTGAAGCTTTCTTT. As protein: CAWTGQLNTEAFF.

This clonotype was seen more than once but under ten times. The chain has TRBV28 and TRBJ1-2; 10 bases match TRBD1. Germline values: CDR1 MDHEN, CDR2 SYDVKM. This CDR3 has 16 residues. V lost 2 bases and J lost 4; bases outside the gene matches: 7. Written as DNA, the CDR3 is TGTGCCAGCAGTTTAGGCGGGACAGGGGATCCCTATGGCTACACCTTC. This gives the protein CASSLGGTGDPYGYTF.

This clonotype was counted between two and nine times. The V gene is TRBV11-2, the J gene TRBJ2-7, with D possibly TRBD2 on 5 matching bases. Trimming took 2 bases from V and 3 from J, leaving 17 bases between them. The germline gives CDR1 SGHAT, CDR2 FQNNGV. CDR3 length: 16 amino acids. This CDR3 is CASSLYPRGNRYEQYF. CDR3 sequence (DNA): TGTGCCAGCAGCTTATATCCCCGGGGAAATCGCTACGAGCAGTACTTC.

This clonotype turned up a few times. The chain couples TRBV4-1 to TRBJ2-7; no clear D. This CDR3 comprises 12 residues. Germline V CDR1 and CDR2: MGHRA, YSYEKL. V lost 0 bases, J lost 7 bases, and 7 bases lay in between. The CDR3 reads CASSQDYGEQYF. DNA of the CDR3: TGCGCCAGCAGCCAAGATTACGGAGAGCAGTACTTC.